This T cell receptor beta chain stems from a study of cytomegalovirus exposure and HLA in healthy donors. Broader study findings: An analysis was carried out at a later point. It showed that HLA-associated TCR beta chains were more clonally expanded than equally common non-associated chains. 87-base-pair reads could not separate some V segments, including TRBV6-2 and TRBV6-3. A likely sequencing artifact accounted for one observed cluster of highly shared sequence variants. In a later analysis, at a false discovery rate of 0.05, about 17,000 TCR beta sequences matched HLA alleles.

This clone was found once. As yet, its antigen is unknown. A multiplex PCR was run with 60 Vbeta primers and 13 Jbeta primers. Some clones are missing from TCRdb's copy, which holds only in-frame ones; the method was immunoSEQ multiplex PCR. The repertoire includes more than 90,000 clones, roughly 70% of them detected once, and more than 0.7% sits in the top ten. Germline lookup yields CDR1 MNHEY and CDR2 SVGAGI. This CDR3 is 15 amino acids long. V shed 2 bases, J shed 6 bases, and the junction held 9 bases outside the gene matches. The sequenced material came from PBMCs. The origin of this receptor is a woman aged 25 to 45 in good health and CMV-seronegative. The V gene is TRBV6-5, the J gene TRBJ1-1, with 7 bases identical to TRBD1. The CDR3 region has the DNA TGTGCCAGCAGTTACCACCGACAGGGCCCCTCTGAAGCTTTCTTT. Residues: CASSYHRQGPSEAFF.